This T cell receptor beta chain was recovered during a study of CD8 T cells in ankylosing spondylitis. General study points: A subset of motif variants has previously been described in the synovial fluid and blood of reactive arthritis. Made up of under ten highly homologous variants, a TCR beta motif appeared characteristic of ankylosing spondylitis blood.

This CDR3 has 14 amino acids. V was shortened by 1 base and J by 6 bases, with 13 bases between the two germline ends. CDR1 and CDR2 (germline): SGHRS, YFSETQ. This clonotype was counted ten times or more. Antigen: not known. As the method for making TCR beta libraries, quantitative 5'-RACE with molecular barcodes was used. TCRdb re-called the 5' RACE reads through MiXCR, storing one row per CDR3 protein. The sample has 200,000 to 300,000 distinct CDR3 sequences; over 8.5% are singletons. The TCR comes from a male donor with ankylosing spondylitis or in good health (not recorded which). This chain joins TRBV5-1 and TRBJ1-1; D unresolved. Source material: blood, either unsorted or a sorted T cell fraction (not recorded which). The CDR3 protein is CASSLSGGISEAFF. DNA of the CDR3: TGCGCCAGCAGCTTGTCTGGTGGGATCTCTGAAGCTTTCTTT. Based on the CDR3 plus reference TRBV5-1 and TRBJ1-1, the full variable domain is KAGVTQTPRYLIKTRGQQVTLSCSPISGHRSVSWYQQTPGQGLQFLFEYFSETQRNKGNFPGRFSGRQFSNSRSEMNVSTLELGDSALYLCASSLSGGISEAFFGQGTRLTVV.